Below are 28 T cell receptor beta chains sequenced from a single sample in a study of T cell changes during pregnancy in multiple sclerosis. Data came from immunoSEQ multiplex PCR; TCRdb stores just in-frame clones and leaves some out. The sample has some 38,000 clones; around 90% are singletons. Specimen: CD4+ T cells from peripheral blood mononuclear cells, collected in the second trimester of pregnancy. The receptors stem from a female donor in good health, enrolled as a control in a pregnancy study.

This sequence joins TRBV7-2 and TRBJ2-1; TRBD2 agrees at 8 bases. V dropped 5 bases and J dropped 7; count of bases not matched to a gene: 4. CDR1 is SGHTA and CDR2 is FQGNSA in the germline V gene. The CDR3 is made up of 13 amino acids. CDR3 nucleotide sequence: TGTGCCAGCAGCGAAGGGACTAGGAATGAGCAGTTCTTC. The encoded protein is CASSEGTRNEQFF.

The chain joins TRBV11-2 to TRBJ1-1, with a possible D match to TRBD1 (5 bases). Germline CDR1 is SGHAT and CDR2 is FQNNGV. V was pared by 2 bases and J by 1 base, with 14 bases between. The CDR3 is 16 residues long. CDR3 sequence (DNA): TGTGCCAGCAGCTTACGGGGGAGTCTGAAGAACACTGAAGCTTTCTTT. Protein: CASSLRGSLKNTEAFF.

This chain uses TRBV7-6 with TRBJ2-5, with 8 bases aligning to TRBD1. CDR1 and CDR2 from the germline V gene are SGHVS and FNYEAQ. The CDR3 has 14 amino acids. V gave up 4 bases and J gave up 5 bases; unmatched junction bases: 6. CDR3 in amino acids: CASSWTGMIETQYF. CDR3 in DNA: TGTGCCAGCAGCTGGACAGGGATGATTGAGACCCAGTACTTC.

Only one count was recorded for this clone. The chain carries TRBV4-2 and TRBJ2-5; 7 bases agree with TRBD2. CDR3 length equals 15 residues. The trim removed 1 base at V and 3 bases at J, leaving 5 bases unmatched. CDR1 LGHNA and CDR2 YNFKEQ come from the germline V gene. CDR3 loop: CASSQGSSGEETQYF. The CDR3 DNA reads as TGTGCCAGCAGCCAAGGTTCCAGCGGGGAAGAGACCCAGTACTTC.

The J gene is TRBJ1-5, the V gene TRBV19; D gene uncertain. The CDR3 has 16 residues. Germline V gene lookup returns CDR1 LNHDA and CDR2 SQIVND (reference sequence). The germline V and J ends were trimmed by 3 bases and 2 bases, with 14 bases remaining between them. CDR3 loop: CASSIFGVGGNQPQHF. The CDR3 coding sequence is TGTGCCAGTAGTATTTTCGGGGTCGGGGGCAATCAGCCCCAGCATTTT.

The chain carries TRBV7-8 and TRBJ2-3; 12 bases are shared with TRBD2. Unmatched junction bases numbered 5, after V lost 5 bases and J lost 2 bases. The CDR3 length is 16 residues. Germline assignment: CDR1 SGHVS and CDR2 FQNEAQ. The CDR3 bases are TGTGCCAGCAGCCGTCGGACTAGCGGGGTCACAGATACGCAGTATTTT. Its protein product is CASSRRTSGVTDTQYF.

The rearrangement uses TRBV4-1 and TRBJ1-2; a weak D match, TRBD1 (6 bases). CDR1 and CDR2 from the germline V gene are MGHRA and YSYEKL. This CDR3 contains 17 residues. V dropped 1 base and J dropped 0 bases, with 15 bases sitting between them. In nucleotides, the CDR3 is TGCGCCAGCAGCCAAGGGATCCGGGGGGCAGCTAACTATGGCTACACCTTC. Translating it yields CASSQGIRGAANYGYTF.

The CDR3 DNA follows: TGTGCCAGCAGTTCTCAACAGGGGGCTGTCACTGAAGCTTTCTTT. This encodes CASSSQQGAVTEAFF. V usage is TRBV7-3 and J usage is TRBJ1-1; 9 nucleotides line up with TRBD1. In germline, CDR1 is SGHTA, CDR2 FQGTGA. CDR3 length equals 15 residues. V was clipped by 6 bases and J by 4 bases; unmatched bases: 9. The entire variable domain, with the rest obtained from reference TRBV7-3 and TRBJ1-1, is as follows: GAGVSQTPSNKVTEKGKYVELRCDPISGHTALYWYRQSLGQGPEFLIYFQGTGAADDSGLPNDRFFAVRPEGSVSTLKIQRTERGDSAVYLCASSSQQGAVTEAFFGQGTRLTVV.

The J gene is TRBJ1-3, the V gene TRBV19; 10 nucleotides line up with TRBD1. This CDR3 has 14 amino acids. V was clipped by 10 bases and J by 2 bases; unmatched bases: 5. CDR1 is LNHDA and CDR2 is SQIVND in the germline V gene (reference sequence). CDR3 residues: CATRDRGTGNTIYF. DNA for the CDR3: TGTGCCACCCGGGACAGGGGCACTGGAAACACCATATATTTT.

The CDR3 DNA is TGTGCCAGCAGTGAACGGACAGGGGAGTATGGCTACACCTTC. It encodes CASSERTGEYGYTF. V gene TRBV25-1 combines with J gene TRBJ1-2, with TRBD1 matching 9 bases. Per germline, CDR1 MGHDK and CDR2 SYGVNS. The CDR3 contains 14 residues. V lost 2 bases to trimming and J lost 5 bases; unmatched junction nucleotides: 3.

CDR3 region: CASSPTGGTEAFF. CDR3 sequence (DNA): TGTGCCAGCTCACCAACGGGGGGCACTGAAGCTTTCTTT. The chain recombines TRBV18 with TRBJ1-1; tentative D call: TRBD1 (5 bases). CDR3 length equals 13 residues. V gave up 2 bases and J gave up 4 bases, with 8 bases separating them. Per the germline V gene, CDR1 is KGHSH and CDR2 is LQKENI. Based on the CDR3 plus reference TRBV18 and TRBJ1-1, the full variable domain is NAGVMQNPRHLVRRRGQEARLRCSPMKGHSHVYWYRQLPEEGLKFMVYLQKENIIDESGMPKERFSAEFPKEGPSILRIQQVVRGDSAAYFCASSPTGGTEAFFGQGTRLTVV.

This chain links TRBV19 with TRBJ1-2; 9 positions match TRBD1. The CDR3 extends over 13 amino acids. V lost 7 bases and J lost 2; bases outside the gene matches: 2. Germline V gene sequence: CDR1 LNHDA, CDR2 SQIVND (reference sequence). The CDR3 DNA follows: TGTGCCAGTAATGGACAGGGGAACTATGGCTACACCTTC. This encodes CASNGQGNYGYTF.

In regard to this clone: The sample has other DNA sequences that encode this CDR3 too. V is TRBV19 and J is TRBJ1-2; tentatively, D is TRBD1 (6 bases). This CDR3 spans 11 amino acids. The V gene's germline CDR1 is LNHDA and CDR2 SQIVND (reference sequence). Trimming cost V 9 bases and J 8 bases, with 13 bases left between them. The CDR3 region is CASTGRGGYTF. DNA of the CDR3: TGTGCCAGCACAGGCAGGGGCGGCTACACCTTC.

The V call is TRBV7-9, the J call TRBJ2-7; 8 bases are shared with TRBD1. The CDR3 extends over 13 amino acids. Unmatched junction bases numbered 1, after V lost 3 bases and J lost 3 bases. Germline-derived CDR1 and CDR2 are SEHNR and FQNEAQ (reference sequence). The DNA of the CDR3 is TGTGCCAGCAGCTTGGGACAGGTCTACGAGCAGTACTTC. Translating it yields CASSLGQVYEQYF. The whole variable domain, filled in from reference TRBV7-9 and TRBJ2-7, reads DTGVSQNPRHKITKRGQNVTFRCDPISEHNRLYWYRQTLGQGPEFLTYFQNEAQLEKSRLLSDRFSAERPKGSFSTLEIQRTEQGDSAMYLCASSLGQVYEQYFGPGTRLTVT.

The rearrangement uses TRBV7-8 and TRBJ2-7, with 16 bases lining up with TRBD2. J lost 7 bases, V lost 5 bases, and 14 bases had no gene match. The CDR3 sequence is 18 residues long. In germline, CDR1 is SGHVS, CDR2 FQNEAQ. The CDR3 region is CASSPSPGTSGGAIEQYF. CDR3 DNA: TGTGCCAGCAGCCCGAGTCCCGGGACTAGCGGGGGGGCAATTGAGCAGTACTTC.

This chain uses TRBV4-1 with TRBJ2-7, with a weak D call TRBD1 (5 bases). Per the germline V gene, CDR1 is MGHRA and CDR2 is YSYEKL. The CDR3 contains 16 residues. The V end lost 0 bases, the J end lost 3 bases, and 15 bases lay between the germline ends. The CDR3 nucleotides are TGCGCCAGCAGCCAAGATCCAGGGCAAAGGGTCTACGAGCAGTACTTC. Translation gives CASSQDPGQRVYEQYF.

V is TRBV30 and J is TRBJ2-7, with 7 bases that match TRBD1. The trim removed 0 bases at V and 2 bases at J, leaving 7 bases unmatched. CDR1 and CDR2 from the germline V gene are GTSNPN and SVGIG (reference sequence). The CDR3 length is 15 residues. CDR3 sequence reads: CAWSVFFGTAYEQYF. CDR3 DNA: TGTGCCTGGAGTGTATTCTTCGGGACAGCCTACGAGCAGTACTTC.

The chain is built from TRBV7-3 and TRBJ2-2; no definite D call. The CDR3 loop spans 13 amino acids. Germline CDR1 is SGHTA and CDR2 is FQGTGA. V was trimmed by 5 bases and J by 5 bases, leaving 9 bases between them. This chain's CDR3 is CASSPRSTGELFF. The CDR3, as DNA: TGTGCCAGCAGCCCCCGGAGTACCGGGGAGCTGTTTTTT.

The chain joins TRBV27 to TRBJ1-2; D gene unclear. The length of the CDR3 is 12 residues. Germline CDR1 is MNHEY and CDR2 is SMNVEV (reference sequence). Deletions cut 6 bases from V and 10 bases from J, with 15 bases between. The CDR3 reads CASSSDRAVYTF. DNA of the CDR3: TGTGCCAGCAGCAGCGATCGTGCGGTCTACACCTTC.

This clone was recorded only once. This chain connects TRBV7-9 to TRBJ2-1; no clear D. The V gene lost 8 bases and the J gene lost 9 bases, with 14 bases spanning the gap. Germline CDR1 SEHNR, CDR2 FQNEAQ (reference sequence). The CDR3 runs 12 residues. In DNA, the CDR3 is TGTGCCAGCGGAAAGGAGTTGGGTGAGCAGTTCTTC. Its protein product is CASGKELGEQFF.

V gene TRBV5-1 combines with J gene TRBJ2-7; tentatively, D is TRBD2 (6 bases). Deletions cut 4 bases from V and 2 bases from J, with 16 bases between. The germline V gene has CDR1 SGHRS and CDR2 YFSETQ. The length of the CDR3 is 15 residues. CDR3 bases: TGCGCCAGCAGCCCTTTTTTTGGGGGGACCTACGAGCAGTACTTC. It yields the protein CASSPFFGGTYEQYF.

The CDR3 DNA follows: TGTGCCAGCAGCCCCGGGGGGGCAACTAATGAAAAACTGTTTTTT. It encodes CASSPGGATNEKLFF. V usage is TRBV7-9 and J usage is TRBJ1-4; perhaps TRBD1 as D (5 bases). Trimming removed 5 bases at V and 0 bases at J, with 10 bases between. This CDR3 spans 15 amino acids. CDR1 is SEHNR and CDR2 is FQNEAQ in the germline V gene (reference sequence). The whole variable domain, remainder taken from reference TRBV7-9 and TRBJ1-4, is DTGVSQNPRHKITKRGQNVTFRCDPISEHNRLYWYRQTLGQGPEFLTYFQNEAQLEKSRLLSDRFSAERPKGSFSTLEIQRTEQGDSAMYLCASSPGGATNEKLFFGSGTQLSVL.

The chain couples TRBV7-2 to TRBJ1-1; D possibly corresponds to TRBD1 (6 bases). The CDR3 contains 13 residues. Per the germline V gene, CDR1 is SGHTA and CDR2 is FQGNSA. The V end was cut by 2 bases, the J end by 7 bases, with 11 bases between. The DNA for the CDR3 is TGTGCCAGCAGCTTACAGGGGCAAGGTGAAGCTTTCTTT. This sequence encodes CASSLQGQGEAFF.

The chain combines TRBV7-3 with TRBJ2-5, with TRBD1 matching 9 bases. CDR1 is SGHTA and CDR2 is FQGTGA in the germline V gene. The CDR3 extends over 14 amino acids. J gave up 11 bases and V 5 bases, and 12 bases lay outside the gene matches. The CDR3 DNA is TGTGCCAGCAGCCCCCAACAGGGGGCAAGGACTCAGTACTTC. It is translated as CASSPQQGARTQYF.

V usage is TRBV5-6 and J usage is TRBJ2-2; 7 nucleotides line up with TRBD1. The V gene end was trimmed by 8 bases and the J gene end by 1 base; junction bases not matched to a gene: 8. The CDR3 covers 15 residues. Germline values: CDR1 SGHDT, CDR2 YYEEEE. CDR3: CASLWTGGNTGELFF. The CDR3 DNA is TGTGCCAGTTTATGGACAGGTGGGAACACCGGGGAGCTGTTTTTT.

In this sample, this clone turned up a few times. The J gene is TRBJ1-6, the V gene TRBV28, with a weak D call TRBD1 (5 bases). Trimming pared 6 bases from V and 0 bases from J, leaving 9 bases between. This CDR3 comprises 15 residues. Germline V gives CDR1 MDHEN, CDR2 SYDVKM. CDR3 bases: TGTGCCAGCAGGGAGCAGGGCTCCTATAATTCACCCCTCCACTTT. It is translated as CASREQGSYNSPLHF.

The rearrangement joins TRBV30 to TRBJ1-2, with 11 bases that match TRBD1. CDR3 length: 14 residues. Unmatched junction bases numbered 6, after V lost 2 bases and J lost 7 bases. Germline CDR1 GTSNPN, CDR2 SVGIG (reference sequence). DNA of the CDR3: TGTGCCTGGAGTAAAGGACAGGGGGCGGCTGGCTACACCTTC. This encodes CAWSKGQGAAGYTF.

V gene TRBV28 combines with J gene TRBJ2-3; 8 nucleotides align to TRBD1. The CDR3 runs 16 residues. In germline, CDR1 is MDHEN, CDR2 SYDVKM. J was trimmed by 1 base and V by 2 bases; bases with no gene match: 5. In nucleotides, the CDR3 is TGTGCCAGCAGTTTACTACCGGGACAGGGCACAGATACGCAGTATTTT. Its translation: CASSLLPGQGTDTQYF.